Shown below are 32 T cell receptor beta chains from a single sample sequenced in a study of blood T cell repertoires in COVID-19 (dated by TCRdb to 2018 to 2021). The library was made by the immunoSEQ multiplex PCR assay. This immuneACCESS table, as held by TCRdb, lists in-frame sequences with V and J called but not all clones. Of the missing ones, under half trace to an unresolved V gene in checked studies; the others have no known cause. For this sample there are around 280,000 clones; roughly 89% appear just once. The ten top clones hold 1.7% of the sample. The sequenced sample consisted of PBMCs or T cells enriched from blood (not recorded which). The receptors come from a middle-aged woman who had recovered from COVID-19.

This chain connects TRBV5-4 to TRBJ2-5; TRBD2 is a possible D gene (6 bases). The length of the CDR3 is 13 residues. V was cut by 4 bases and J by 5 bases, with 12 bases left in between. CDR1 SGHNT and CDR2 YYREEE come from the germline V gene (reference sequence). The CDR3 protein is CASSSGGVETQYF. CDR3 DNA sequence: TGTGCCAGCAGCAGTGGAGGGGTCGAGACCCAGTACTTC.

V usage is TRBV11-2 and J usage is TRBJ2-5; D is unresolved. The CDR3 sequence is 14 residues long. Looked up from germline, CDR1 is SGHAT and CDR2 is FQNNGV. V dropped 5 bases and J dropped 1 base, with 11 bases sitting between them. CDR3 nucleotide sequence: TGTGCCAGCAGCGCTGGTCCGGTCCAAGAGACCCAGTACTTC. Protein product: CASSAGPVQETQYF.

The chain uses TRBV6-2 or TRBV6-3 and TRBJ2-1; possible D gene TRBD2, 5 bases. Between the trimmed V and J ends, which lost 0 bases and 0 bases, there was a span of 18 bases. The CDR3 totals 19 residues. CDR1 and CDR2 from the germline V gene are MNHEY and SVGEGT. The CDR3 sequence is CASSYSFGLDPSSYNEQFF. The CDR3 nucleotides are TGTGCCAGCAGTTACTCCTTCGGACTGGACCCGAGCTCCTACAATGAGCAGTTCTTC.

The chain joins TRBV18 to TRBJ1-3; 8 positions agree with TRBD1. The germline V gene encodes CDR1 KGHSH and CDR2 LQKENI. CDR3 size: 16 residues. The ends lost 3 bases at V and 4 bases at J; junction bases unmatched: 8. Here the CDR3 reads CASSPSRTGSGNTIYF. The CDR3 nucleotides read TGTGCCAGCTCACCGTCGCGGACAGGGTCAGGAAACACCATATATTTT.

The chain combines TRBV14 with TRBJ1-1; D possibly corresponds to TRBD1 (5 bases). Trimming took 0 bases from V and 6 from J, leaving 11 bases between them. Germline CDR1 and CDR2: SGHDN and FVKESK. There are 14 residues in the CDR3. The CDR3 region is CASSQDRWGAEAFF. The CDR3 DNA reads TGTGCCAGCAGCCAAGATCGGTGGGGGGCTGAAGCTTTCTTT.

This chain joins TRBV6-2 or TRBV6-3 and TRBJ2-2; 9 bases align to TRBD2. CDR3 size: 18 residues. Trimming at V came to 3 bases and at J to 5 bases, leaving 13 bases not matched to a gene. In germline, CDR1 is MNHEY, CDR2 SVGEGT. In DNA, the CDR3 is TGTGCCAGCAGTTATCCCCCGGGCGGGGGGGCCGGAACCGGGGAGCTGTTTTTT. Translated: CASSYPPGGGAGTGELFF.

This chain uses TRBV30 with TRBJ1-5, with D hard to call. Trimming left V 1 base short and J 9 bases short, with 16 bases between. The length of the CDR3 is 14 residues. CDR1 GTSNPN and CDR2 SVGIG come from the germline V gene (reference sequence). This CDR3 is CAWSGGRLEGPQHF. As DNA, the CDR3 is TGTGCCTGGAGTGGAGGGCGGTTAGAAGGGCCCCAGCATTTT. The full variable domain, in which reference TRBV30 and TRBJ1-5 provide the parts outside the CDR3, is SQTIHQWPATLVQPVGSPLSLECTVEGTSNPNLYWYRQAAGRGLQLLFYSVGIGQISSEVPQNLSASRPQDRQFILSSKKLLLSDSGFYLCAWSGGRLEGPQHFGDGTRLSIL.

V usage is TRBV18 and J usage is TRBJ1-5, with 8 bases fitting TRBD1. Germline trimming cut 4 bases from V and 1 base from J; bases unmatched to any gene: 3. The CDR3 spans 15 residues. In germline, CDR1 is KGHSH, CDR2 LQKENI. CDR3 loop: CASSRTGGSNQPQHF. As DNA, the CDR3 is TGTGCCAGCTCACGAACAGGGGGGAGCAATCAGCCCCAGCATTTT.

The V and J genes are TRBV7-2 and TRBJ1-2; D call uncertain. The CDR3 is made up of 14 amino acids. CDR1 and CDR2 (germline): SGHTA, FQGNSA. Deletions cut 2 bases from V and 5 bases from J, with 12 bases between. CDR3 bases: TGTGCCAGCAGCTTATACGGGTCGGAGTATGGCTACACCTTC. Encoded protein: CASSLYGSEYGYTF.

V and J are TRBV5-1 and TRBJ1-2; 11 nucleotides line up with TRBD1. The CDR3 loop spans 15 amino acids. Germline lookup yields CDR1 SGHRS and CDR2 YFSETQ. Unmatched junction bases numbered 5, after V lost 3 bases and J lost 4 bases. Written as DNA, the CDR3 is TGCGCCAGCAGCTCTGGACAGGGGGCCAGCTATGGCTACACCTTC. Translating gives CASSSGQGASYGYTF.

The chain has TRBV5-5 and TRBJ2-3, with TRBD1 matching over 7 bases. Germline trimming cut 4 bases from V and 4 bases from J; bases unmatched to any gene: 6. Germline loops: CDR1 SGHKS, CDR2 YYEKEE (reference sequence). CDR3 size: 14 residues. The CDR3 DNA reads TGTGCCAGCAGCCGACAGGGTACAGCAGATACGCAGTATTTT. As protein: CASSRQGTADTQYF.

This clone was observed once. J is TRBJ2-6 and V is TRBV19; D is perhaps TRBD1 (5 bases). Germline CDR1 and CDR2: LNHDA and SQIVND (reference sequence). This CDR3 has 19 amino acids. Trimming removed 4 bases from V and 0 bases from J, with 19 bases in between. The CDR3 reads CASSNQGKLPLSGANVLTF. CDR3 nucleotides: TGTGCCAGTAGTAACCAGGGAAAGTTACCCCTCTCTGGGGCCAACGTCCTGACTTTC. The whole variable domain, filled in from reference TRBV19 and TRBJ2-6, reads DGGITQSPKYLFRKEGQNVTLSCEQNLNHDAMYWYRQDPGQGLRLIYYSQIVNDFQKGDIAEGYSVSREKKESFPLTVTSAQKNPTAFYLCASSNQGKLPLSGANVLTFGAGSRLTVL.

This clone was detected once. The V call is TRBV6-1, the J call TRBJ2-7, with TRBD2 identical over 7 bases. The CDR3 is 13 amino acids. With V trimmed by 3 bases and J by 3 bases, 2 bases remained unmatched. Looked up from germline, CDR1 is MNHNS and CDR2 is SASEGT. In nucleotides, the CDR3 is TGTGCCAGCAGTGAGGGGGGGGTCTACGAGCAGTACTTC. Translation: CASSEGGVYEQYF.

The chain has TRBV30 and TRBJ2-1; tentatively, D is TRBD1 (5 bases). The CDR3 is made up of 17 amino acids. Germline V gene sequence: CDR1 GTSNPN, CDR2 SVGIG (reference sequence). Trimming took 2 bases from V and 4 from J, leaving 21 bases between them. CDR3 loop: CAWSTQGVTRGYNEQFF. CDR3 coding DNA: TGTGCCTGGAGTACCCAAGGGGTGACCAGAGGATACAATGAGCAGTTCTTC.

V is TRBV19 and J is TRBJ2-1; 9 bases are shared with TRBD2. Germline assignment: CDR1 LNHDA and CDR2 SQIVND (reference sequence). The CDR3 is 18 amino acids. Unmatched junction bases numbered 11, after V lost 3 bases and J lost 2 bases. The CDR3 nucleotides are TGTGCCAGTAGTATTGGGTTGATTGGCGGGGGGGCCTACAATGAGCAGTTCTTC. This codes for CASSIGLIGGGAYNEQFF.

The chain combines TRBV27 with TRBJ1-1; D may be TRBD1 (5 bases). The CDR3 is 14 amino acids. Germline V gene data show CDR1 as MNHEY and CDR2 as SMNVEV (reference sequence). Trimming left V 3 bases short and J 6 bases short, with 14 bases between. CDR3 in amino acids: CASSLDGGRAEAFF. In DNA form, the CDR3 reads TGTGCCAGCAGTTTGGACGGGGGTAGGGCTGAAGCTTTCTTT.

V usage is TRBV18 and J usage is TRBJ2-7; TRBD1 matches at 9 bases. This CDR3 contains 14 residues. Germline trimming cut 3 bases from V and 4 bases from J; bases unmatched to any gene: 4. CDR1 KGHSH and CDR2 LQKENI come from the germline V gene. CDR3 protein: CASSPRQGDYEQYF. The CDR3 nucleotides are TGTGCCAGCTCACCCCGACAGGGGGATTACGAGCAGTACTTC.

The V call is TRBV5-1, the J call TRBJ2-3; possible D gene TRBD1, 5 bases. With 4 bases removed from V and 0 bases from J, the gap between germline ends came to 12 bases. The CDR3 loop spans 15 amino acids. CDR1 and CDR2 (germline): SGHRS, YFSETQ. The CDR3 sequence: CASSPRQTSTDTQYF. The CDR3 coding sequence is TGCGCCAGCAGCCCAAGACAGACTAGCACAGATACGCAGTATTTT.

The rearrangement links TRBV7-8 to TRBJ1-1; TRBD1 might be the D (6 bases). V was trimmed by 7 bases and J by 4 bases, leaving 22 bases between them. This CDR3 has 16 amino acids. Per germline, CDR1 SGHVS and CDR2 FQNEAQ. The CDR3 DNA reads TGTGCCAGCACCACGGACAGTAACCCTCAGCGCACTGAAGCTTTCTTT. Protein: CASTTDSNPQRTEAFF.

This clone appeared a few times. CDR3 region: CANGFAGKLFF. As DNA, the CDR3 is TGTGCCAACGGTTTCGCGGGAAAACTGTTTTTT. This chain links TRBV2 with TRBJ1-4; D unclear. The CDR3 extends over 11 amino acids. V lost 10 bases to trimming and J lost 10 bases, with 13 bases between them. Germline V gene data show CDR1 as SNHLY and CDR2 as FYNNEI.

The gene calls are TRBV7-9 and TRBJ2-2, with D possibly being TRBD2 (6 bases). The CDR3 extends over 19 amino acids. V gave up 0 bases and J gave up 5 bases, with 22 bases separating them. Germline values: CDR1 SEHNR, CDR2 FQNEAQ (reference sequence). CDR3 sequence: CASSLALSGTHLGTGELFF. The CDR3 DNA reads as TGTGCCAGCAGCTTAGCTCTTAGCGGAACCCACCTCGGGACCGGGGAGCTGTTTTTT.

The CDR3 protein is CASSPPGKNIQYF. As DNA, the CDR3 is TGTGCCAGTAGTCCTCCAGGCAAAAACATTCAGTACTTC. The V gene is TRBV19, the J gene TRBJ2-4; D call uncertain. The CDR3 is 13 amino acids. The germline gives CDR1 LNHDA, CDR2 SQIVND (reference sequence). V lost 5 bases and J 3 bases, leaving 8 bases between the germline ends.

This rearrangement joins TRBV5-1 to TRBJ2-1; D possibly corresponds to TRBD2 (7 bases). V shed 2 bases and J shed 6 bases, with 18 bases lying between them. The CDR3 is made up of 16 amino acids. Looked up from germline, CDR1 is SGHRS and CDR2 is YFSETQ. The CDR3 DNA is TGCGCCAGCAGCTTCGATAGGGGGGGAACGGTCAATGAGCAGTTCTTC. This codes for CASSFDRGGTVNEQFF.

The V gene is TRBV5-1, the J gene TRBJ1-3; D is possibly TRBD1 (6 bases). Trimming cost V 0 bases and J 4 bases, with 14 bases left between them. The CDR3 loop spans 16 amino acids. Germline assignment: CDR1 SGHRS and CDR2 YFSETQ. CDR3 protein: CASSLGMGANGNTIYF. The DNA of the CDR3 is TGCGCCAGCAGCTTGGGGATGGGGGCGAACGGAAACACCATATATTTT. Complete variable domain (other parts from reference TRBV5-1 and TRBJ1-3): KAGVTQTPRYLIKTRGQQVTLSCSPISGHRSVSWYQQTPGQGLQFLFEYFSETQRNKGNFPGRFSGRQFSNSRSEMNVSTLELGDSALYLCASSLGMGANGNTIYFGEGSWLTVV.

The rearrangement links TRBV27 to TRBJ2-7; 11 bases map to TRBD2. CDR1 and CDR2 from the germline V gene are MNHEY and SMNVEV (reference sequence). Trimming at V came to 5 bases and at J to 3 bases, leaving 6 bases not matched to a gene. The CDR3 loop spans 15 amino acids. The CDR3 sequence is CASSTRLAGYYEQYF. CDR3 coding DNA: TGTGCCAGCAGTACCCGACTAGCGGGGTACTACGAGCAGTACTTC.

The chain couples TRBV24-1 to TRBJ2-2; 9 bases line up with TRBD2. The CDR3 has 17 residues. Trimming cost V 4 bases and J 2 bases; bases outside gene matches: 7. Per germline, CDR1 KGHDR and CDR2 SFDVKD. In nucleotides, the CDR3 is TGTGCCACCAGTGACTCACGGACTAGCGTTAACACCGGGGAGCTGTTTTTT. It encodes CATSDSRTSVNTGELFF.

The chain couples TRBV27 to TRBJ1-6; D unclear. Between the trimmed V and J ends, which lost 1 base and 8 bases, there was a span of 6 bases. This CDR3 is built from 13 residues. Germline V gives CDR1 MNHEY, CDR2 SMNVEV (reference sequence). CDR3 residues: CASSLFRDSPLHF. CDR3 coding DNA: TGTGCCAGCAGTTTATTTCGGGATTCACCCCTCCACTTT.

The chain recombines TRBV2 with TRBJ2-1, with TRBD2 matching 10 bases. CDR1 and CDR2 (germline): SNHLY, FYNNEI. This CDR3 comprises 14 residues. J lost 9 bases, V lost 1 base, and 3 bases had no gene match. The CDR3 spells CASSEVAGGFEQFF. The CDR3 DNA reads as TGTGCCAGCAGTGAAGTAGCGGGGGGTTTTGAGCAGTTCTTC.

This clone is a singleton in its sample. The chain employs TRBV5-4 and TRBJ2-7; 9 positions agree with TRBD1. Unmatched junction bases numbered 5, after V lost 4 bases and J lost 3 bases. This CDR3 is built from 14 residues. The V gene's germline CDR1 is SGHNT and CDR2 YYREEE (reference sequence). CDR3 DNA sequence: TGTGCCAGCAGCGTCGTGGGACAGGGCTACGAGCAGTACTTC. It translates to CASSVVGQGYEQYF.

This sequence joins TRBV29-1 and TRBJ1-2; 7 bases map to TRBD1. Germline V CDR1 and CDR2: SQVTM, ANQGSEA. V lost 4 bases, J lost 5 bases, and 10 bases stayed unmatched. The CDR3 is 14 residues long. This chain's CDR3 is CSVAPGTAKYGYTF. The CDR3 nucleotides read TGCAGCGTTGCCCCCGGGACAGCCAAGTATGGCTACACCTTC. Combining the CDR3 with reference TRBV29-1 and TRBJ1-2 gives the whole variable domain SAVISQKPSRDICQRGTSLTIQCQVDSQVTMMFWYRQQPGQSLTLIATANQGSEATYESGFVIDKFPISRPNLTFSTLTVSNMSPEDSSIYLCSVAPGTAKYGYTFGSGTRLTVV.

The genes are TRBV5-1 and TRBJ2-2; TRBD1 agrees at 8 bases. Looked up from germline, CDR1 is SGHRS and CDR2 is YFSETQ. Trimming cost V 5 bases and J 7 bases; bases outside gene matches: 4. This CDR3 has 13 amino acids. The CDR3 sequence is CASSQGAFGELFF. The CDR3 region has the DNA TGCGCCAGCAGTCAGGGGGCCTTCGGGGAGCTGTTTTTT.

The DNA for the CDR3 is TGTGCCAGCAGCCAAGGCGGGATGGGGGAGTCACCCCTCCACTTT. As protein: CASSQGGMGESPLHF. The gene calls are TRBV3-1 (or the pseudogene TRBV3-2) and TRBJ1-6; TRBD1 might be the D (5 bases). V was clipped by 1 base and J by 10 bases, with 14 bases between them. Germline loops: CDR1 LGHDT, CDR2 YNNKEL (reference sequence). The CDR3 spans 15 residues.